This is a list of T cell receptor beta chains from one sample in a study of regulatory T cells in long-lasting Graves disease. TCRdb re-derived calls from the multiplex PCR reads in MiXCR, one entry per CDR3 protein. The table has about half a million distinct CDR3 sequences, 20% to 25% seen once. The sample was peripheral blood mononuclear cells (PBMCs), taken when the disease was refractory, from a patient treated with antithyroid drugs. These receptors all come from a female donor with Graves disease. Both conserved end residues are part of each CDR3. A D gene is named only where the DNA matches it firmly. Size tells how often a clone was seen (once, few, many) or the class of an expanded clone, and some rows leave it out.

.	few	TRBV28	TRBJ1-3	12	TGTGCCAGCAGTTTAAGGGCGGACACCATATATTTT	CASSLRADTIYF
.	many	TRBV11-2	TRBJ2-5	17	TGTGCCAGCAGCTCGCCGACCGGGACTGGACCCCAAGAGACCCAGTACTTC	CASSSPTGTGPQETQYF
.	.	TRBV29-1	TRBJ2-7	15	TGCAGCGTTGTAGGGGACTTGAACACCGGGGACGAGCAGTACTTC	CSVVGDLNTGDEQYF
.	many	TRBV28	TRBJ1-6	16	TGTGCCAGCAGTCCGACGGACAGAAGGTATAATTCACCCCTCCACTTT	CASSPTDRRYNSPLHF
.	few	TRBV2	TRBJ2-2	14	TGTGCCAGCAGTCCGTGGGAAGACACCGGGGAGCTGTTTTTT	CASSPWEDTGELFF
.	many	TRBV20-1	TRBJ1-5	13	TGCAGTGCTAGCGACAGTCCCAATCAGCCCCAGCATTTT	CSASDSPNQPQHF
TRBD2	many	TRBV11-2	TRBJ2-4	15	TGTGCCAGCACTGGGGGGGGATCAGCCAAAAACATTCAGTACTTC	CASTGGGSAKNIQYF
.	.	TRBV20-1	TRBJ2-7	13	TGCAGTGCTGGTGGGAGTGATACAAACGAGCAGTACTTC	CSAGGSDTNEQYF
.	few	TRBV16	TRBJ1-2	14	TGTGCCAGCAGCCAACACCCGACGGCCCATGGCTACACCTTC	CASSQHPTAHGYTF
.	many	TRBV7-2	TRBJ1-1	12	TGTGCCAGCAGCTTAGTACGCCCTGGCGCTTTCTTT	CASSLVRPGAFF
TRBD1	many	TRBV12-3/TRBV12-4	TRBJ2-5	14	TGTGCCAGCAGTAGACAGGGAACTCAAGAGACCCAGTACTTC	CASSRQGTQETQYF
.	.	TRBV20-1	TRBJ2-5	13	TGCAGTGCTAGAGTCTATGTAGGAGAGACCCAGTACTTC	CSARVYVGETQYF
.	.	TRBV19	TRBJ1-4	16	TGTGCCAGTAGTATTTACTCCGGGACCTTGTGGGAAAAACTGCTTTTT	CASSIYSGTLWEKLLF
.	many	TRBV7-9	TRBJ1-4	15	TGTGCCAGCAGCCCAGAGGACAGACCTAATGAAAAACTGTTTTTT	CASSPEDRPNEKLFF
TRBD1	.	TRBV11-3	TRBJ2-7	15	TGTGCCAGCAGCCCCCGCGGACAGGGAAACTACGAGCAGTACTTC	CASSPRGQGNYEQYF
.	few	TRBV30	TRBJ1-2	13	TGTGCCTGGAGGAACGGAGACAACTATGGCTACACCTTC	CAWRNGDNYGYTF
TRBD1	many	TRBV27	TRBJ2-7	14	TGTGCCAGCAGTTCCACAGGGGGAACCTACGAGCAGTACTTC	CASSSTGGTYEQYF
TRBD2	few	TRBV6-1	TRBJ2-2	15	TGTGCCAGCACCCGACCAGTAGCGGGAGTCGGGGAGCTGTTTTTT	CASTRPVAGVGELFF
.	many	TRBV7-2	TRBJ1-4	15	TGTGCCAGCAGCTTGACAGGTTGGACTAATGAAAAACTGTTTTTT	CASSLTGWTNEKLFF
.	many	TRBV19	TRBJ2-7	14	TGTGCCAGTAGTATTTGGGAAGGACACTACGAGCAGTACTTC	CASSIWEGHYEQYF
.	.	TRBV18	TRBJ1-2	14	TGTGCCAGCTCACAAACTAATACAGGGTCCGGCTACACCTTC	CASSQTNTGSGYTF
.	.	TRBV28	TRBJ2-7	14	TGTGCCAGCAGTCGTACGGCGCCTATCTACGAGCAGTACTTC	CASSRTAPIYEQYF
TRBD2	.	TRBV28	TRBJ2-7	16	TGTGCCAGCAGTTCCCCGTCGGCTAGCGGGAGTTACGAGCAGTACTTC	CASSSPSASGSYEQYF
.	many	TRBV12-3/TRBV12-4	TRBJ1-5	12	TGTGCCAGCAGTTTAAAGGGTCAGCCCCAGCATTTT	CASSLKGQPQHF
.	.	TRBV7-9	TRBJ1-4	13	TGTGCCAGCAGCTTAAACTCCGGGGAAAAACTGTTTTTT	CASSLNSGEKLFF
TRBD2	few	TRBV25-1	TRBJ2-7	16	TGTGCCAGCAGTGGGGGACTAGCGGGAGTAATCTACGAGCAGTACTTC	CASSGGLAGVIYEQYF
TRBD2	.	TRBV14	TRBJ2-1	13	TGTGCCAGCAGTCGGGGGGGGCACAATGAGCAGTTCTTC	CASSRGGHNEQFF
.	few	TRBV9	TRBJ1-1	17	TGTGCCAGCAGCGTAGCAACCGCGGCGGGGATGAACACTGAAGCTTTCTTT	CASSVATAAGMNTEAFF
.	many	TRBV6-1	TRBJ1-2	16	TGTGCCAGCAGCTGGGCCCCGGCAGACCGGGGCTATGGCTACACCTTC	CASSWAPADRGYGYTF
.	.	TRBV27	TRBJ2-5	14	TGTGCCAGCAGTTTTGTGGGAGCTCGAGAGACCCAGTACTTC	CASSFVGARETQYF
.	few	TRBV11-2	TRBJ1-2	14	TGTGCCAGCAGCTTAGGCCTCCGCGAGGATGGCTACACCTTC	CASSLGLREDGYTF
.	.	TRBV30	TRBJ1-1	11	TGTGCCTGGAGTGTTCCCACTGAAGCTTTCTTT	CAWSVPTEAFF
TRBD2	many	TRBV2	TRBJ2-7	15	TGTGCCAGCCGGAGAGGGACTACACGGTCCTACGAGCAGTACTTC	CASRRGTTRSYEQYF
.	many	TRBV12-3/TRBV12-4	TRBJ1-2	14	TGTGCCAGCAGTCCCGGGAGGGCCAACTATGGCTACACCTTC	CASSPGRANYGYTF
TRBD1	once	TRBV25-1	TRBJ2-2	15	TGTGCCAGCAGCCCAAGGTCAGGGGGCCCCGGGGAGCTGTTTTTT	CASSPRSGGPGELFF
TRBD1	.	TRBV5-6	TRBJ2-6	17	TGTGCCAGCAGCCCGCAGACAGGGGGCTATGGGGCCAACGTCCTGACTTTC	CASSPQTGGYGANVLTF
TRBD2	.	TRBV28	TRBJ2-3	18	TGTGCCAGCAGTTTATTAGGACTAGCGGGAGGGAGCACAGATACGCAGTATTTT	CASSLLGLAGGSTDTQYF
TRBD1	many	TRBV6-2/TRBV6-3	TRBJ1-5	13	TGTGCCAGCCGAGGACAGGGGGAACAGCCCCAGCATTTT	CASRGQGEQPQHF
.	many	TRBV3-1	TRBJ2-5	12	TGTGCCAGCAGCCCGCACCTTGAGACCCAGTACTTC	CASSPHLETQYF
TRBD2	many	TRBV7-2	TRBJ2-5	15	TGTGCCAGCAGCTTATTAGAGCGGGGACAAGAGACCCAGTACTTC	CASSLLERGQETQYF
TRBD1	few	TRBV20-1	TRBJ1-2	13	TGCAGTGCTAGGGGACAGGGCCACTATGGCTACACCTTC	CSARGQGHYGYTF
.	.	TRBV7-2	TRBJ2-7	14	TGTGCCAGCAGCCCACACAGGGCCTTGAACGAGCAGTACTTC	CASSPHRALNEQYF
TRBD2	.	TRBV2	TRBJ2-2	15	TGTGCCAGCAGTGTTAGCGGGAGAAACACCGGGGAGCTGTTTTTT	CASSVSGRNTGELFF
.	few	TRBV29-1	TRBJ2-1	14	TGCAGCGTTGAAGGACGGCGGGGTAACAATGAGCAGTTCTTC	CSVEGRRGNNEQFF
.	few	TRBV30	TRBJ1-2	15	TGTGCCTGGAGTGGGGAGGGCACGAGTTCAGGTGGCTACACCTTC	CAWSGEGTSSGGYTF
.	many	TRBV5-5	TRBJ1-1	15	TGTGCCAGCAGCTTCTTTGCGGGGGGGAACACTGAAGCTTTCTTT	CASSFFAGGNTEAFF
TRBD1	few	TRBV3-1	TRBJ2-7	13	TGTGCCAGCAGCCGAGAATCGGGGACAGGGCAGTACTTC	CASSRESGTGQYF
.	many	TRBV6-2/TRBV6-3	TRBJ2-5	16	TGTGCCAGCAGTTACAATTCGGACAGGGAGGGGGAGACCCAGTACTTC	CASSYNSDREGETQYF
.	many	TRBV6-1	TRBJ1-2	12	TGTGCCAGCAGTGGAGTTGGCTATGGCTACACCTTC	CASSGVGYGYTF
.	.	TRBV24-1	TRBJ1-1	13	TGTGCCACCGGCTCAGGAGTGAACACTGAAGCTTTCTTT	CATGSGVNTEAFF
TRBD2	.	TRBV20-1	TRBJ2-5	12	TGCAGTGCTACGGGAGGCGGAGAGACCCAGTACTTC	CSATGGGETQYF
.	many	TRBV27	TRBJ2-2	16	TGTGCCAGCAGCCCTATTGGTAGCGGTTACACCGGGGAGCTGTTTTTT	CASSPIGSGYTGELFF
.	.	TRBV3-1	TRBJ2-7	10	TGTGCCAGCAGCCCCTCCGAGCAGTACTTC	CASSPSEQYF
.	.	TRBV5-6	TRBJ1-2	11	TGTGCCAGCAGGCGAGCATATGGCTACACCTTC	CASRRAYGYTF
TRBD2	few	TRBV5-1	TRBJ2-6	18	TGCGCCAGCAGCCCGAGGGTAGCGGGGTACTCTGGGGCCAACGTCCTGACTTTC	CASSPRVAGYSGANVLTF
.	many	TRBV28	TRBJ1-2	13	TGTGCCAGCAGTTCCTCGGTAGATTATGGCTACACCTTC	CASSSSVDYGYTF
TRBD1	many	TRBV2	TRBJ2-4	16	TGTGCCAGCAGTGAGTTCGGCGGGACAGGTGAAAACATTCAGTACTTC	CASSEFGGTGENIQYF
TRBD2	few	TRBV7-9	TRBJ2-7	19	TGTGCCAGCAGCGCCTCAGGCAGGGGACTAGCATTTCGGGGGTACGAGCAGTACTTC	CASSASGRGLAFRGYEQYF